Sequencing of this T cell receptor beta chain was carried out in a study of Graves' ophthalmopathy and Graves' hyperthyroidism. In the case of this clonotype: Its antigen is unknown.

Amplification of TCR beta CDR3 regions used RNA transcripts. HTBI primers were employed in first-round RT-PCR, then a second-round multiplex PCR followed. TCRdb passed the multiplex PCR reads through MiXCR, listing each CDR3 protein once. The table includes over a million distinct CDR3 sequences, about 36% detected once. Study findings and constraints: The majority of expanded thyroid clonotypes above 0.001 frequency also occurred in blood.

Germline V lookup: CDR1 DFQATT, CDR2 SNEGSKA (reference sequence). After removal of 3 bases from V and 5 bases from J, the junction contained 12 bases not matched to a gene. This CDR3 region has 16 residues. V usage is TRBV20-1 and J usage is TRBJ2-5; 10 positions match TRBD1. Sequenced sample: peripheral blood or thyroid tissue (not recorded which). This clonotype originated in an adult man with Graves' hyperthyroidism. CDR3 nucleotide sequence: TGCAGTGCTAGTTCGGGGACAGGGGCGGGAGGTGAGACCCAGTACTTC. It encodes CSASSGTGAGGETQYF.